The rows below give T cell receptor beta chains drawn from one sample of a study of Graves' ophthalmopathy and Graves' hyperthyroidism. In TCRdb, the multiplex PCR reads were re-called with MiXCR into one record per CDR3 protein. The data contain some 160,000 distinct CDR3 sequences, just under 40% of them singletons. Material: peripheral blood. The receptor source for this set is a man younger than 40 with Graves' ophthalmopathy. Each CDR3 is given with its conserved first and last residue. A D gene is named only where the DNA matches it firmly. Not every row has a clone size; where given, it reads once, few, many or a size class.

d_gene,j_gene,abundance,v_gene,CDR3aa,CDR3nt
TRBD2,TRBJ2-2,-,TRBV18,CASSPPGLPKNTGELFF,TGTGCCAGCTCACCACCGGGACTACCGAAGAACACCGGGGAGCTGTTTTTT
TRBD1,TRBJ1-5,few,TRBV6-5,CASSYNRGQPQHF,TGTGCCAGCAGTTACAACAGGGGTCAGCCCCAGCATTTT
-,TRBJ2-5,-,TRBV19,CASSTGTGTSETQYF,TGTGCCAGTAGTACGGGGACAGGGACTAGCGAGACCCAGTACTTC
TRBD1,TRBJ1-5,-,TRBV6-1,CASSEAMGTGSQPQHF,TGTGCCAGCAGTGAAGCGATGGGGACAGGGAGTCAGCCCCAGCATTTT
-,TRBJ2-5,-,TRBV10-3,CAISDQQKTQYF,TGTGCCATCAGTGACCAGCAGAAGACCCAGTACTTC
TRBD1,TRBJ2-5,many,TRBV7-8,CASSFPPTGGRLETQYF,TGTGCCAGCAGCTTCCCTCCGACAGGGGGGCGTTTGGAGACCCAGTACTTC
TRBD1,TRBJ1-6,many,TRBV5-1,CASSLGQGESPLHF,TGCGCCAGCAGCTTGGGACAGGGGGAATCACCCCTCCACTTT
TRBD2,TRBJ2-7,many,TRBV13,CASSSRRLALSYEQYF,TGTGCCAGCAGCTCACGTAGACTAGCGTTGTCCTACGAGCAGTACTTC
TRBD1,TRBJ2-5,many,TRBV5-1,CASSPIQGAISQYF,TGCGCCAGCAGCCCGATCCAGGGGGCGATTTCCCAGTACTTC
-,TRBJ1-1,-,TRBV6-2/TRBV6-3,CASSYSGGAGTEAFF,TGTGCCAGCAGTTACTCGGGGGGCGCGGGCACTGAAGCTTTCTTT
-,TRBJ1-1,few,TRBV27,CASGDGMNTEAFF,TGTGCCAGTGGGGACGGTATGAACACTGAAGCTTTCTTT
-,TRBJ2-7,once,TRBV28,CASSLGGTAPEQYF,TGTGCCAGCAGTTTAGGAGGGACAGCCCCCGAGCAGTACTTC
-,TRBJ2-7,many,TRBV29-1,CSVGLVRGSYEQYF,TGCAGCGTTGGTCTTGTCAGGGGATCCTACGAGCAGTACTTC
-,TRBJ2-2,many,TRBV3-1,CASSQDEYTGELFF,TGTGCCAGCAGCCAAGATGAGTACACCGGGGAGCTGTTTTTT
-,TRBJ1-1,-,TRBV18,CASSPRWGNTEAFF,TGTGCCAGCTCACCCCGGTGGGGGAACACTGAAGCTTTCTTT
-,TRBJ2-7,many,TRBV5-5,CASSSRTASYEQYF,TGTGCCAGCAGCTCTCGGACAGCCTCCTACGAGCAGTACTTC
-,TRBJ2-2,many,TRBV2,CASMQNTGELFF,TGTGCCAGCATGCAGAACACCGGGGAGCTGTTTTTT
-,TRBJ1-1,many,TRBV7-2,CASSLTWWTEAFF,TGTGCCAGCAGCTTGACTTGGTGGACTGAAGCTTTCTTT
TRBD1,TRBJ1-2,many,TRBV19,CASSIETGFNYGYTF,TGTGCCAGTAGTATCGAGACAGGGTTCAACTATGGCTACACCTTC
TRBD1,TRBJ1-1,once,TRBV12-3/TRBV12-4,CASSFPPGQVNTEAFF,TGTGCCAGCAGTTTCCCGCCGGGACAGGTGAACACTGAAGCTTTCTTT
TRBD2,TRBJ2-7,-,TRBV11-1,CASSLSRGSFIEQYF,TGTGCCAGCAGCTTATCACGCGGGAGTTTTATCGAGCAGTACTTC
TRBD2,TRBJ2-7,many,TRBV9,CASSVAGQREAPLSYEQYF,TGTGCCAGCAGCGTAGCTGGGCAGCGGGAGGCCCCTCTATCCTACGAGCAGTACTTC
-,TRBJ2-7,-,TRBV11-2,CASMVRFLYQAGYHEQYF,TGTGCCAGCATGGTGAGATTCCTCTACCAGGCGGGGTACCACGAGCAGTACTTC
-,TRBJ2-7,many,TRBV27,CASSLGETYEQYF,TGTGCCAGCAGTTTAGGGGAGACCTACGAGCAGTACTTC
-,TRBJ2-4,many,TRBV12-3/TRBV12-4,CASSSPGLGGIQYF,TGTGCCAGCAGTTCTCCAGGCTTAGGGGGGATTCAGTACTTC
-,TRBJ2-7,-,TRBV6-2/TRBV6-3,CASSWAYEQYF,TGTGCCAGCAGTTGGGCTTACGAGCAGTACTTC
-,TRBJ1-2,many,TRBV6-5,CASSPTWGPGVNTF,TGTGCCAGCAGTCCTACGTGGGGGCCGGGGGTAAACACCTTC
TRBD1,TRBJ2-7,-,TRBV27,CASSYTGGQGRPYEQYF,TGTGCCAGCAGTTACACGGGTGGACAGGGGAGGCCCTACGAGCAGTACTTC
-,TRBJ1-5,many,TRBV28,CASSLIQGQPQHF,TGTGCCAGCAGTTTAATCCAAGGTCAGCCCCAGCATTTT
-,TRBJ1-1,many,TRBV28,CASSWGGTEAFF,TGTGCCAGCAGTTGGGGTGGGACTGAAGCTTTCTTT
TRBD1,TRBJ2-7,-,TRBV20-1,CSARDLGQGETYEQYF,TGCAGTGCTAGAGATCTGGGACAGGGGGAAACCTACGAGCAGTACTTC